One T cell receptor (beta chain) is described in this entry. Its target is not known. The CDR3 is 14 amino acids. V shed 2 bases and J shed 1 base, with 9 bases lying between them. Germline V CDR1 and CDR2: GTSNPN, SVGIG (reference sequence). The data were taken from a study of cytotoxic CD8 clonotypes in ibrutinib-treated CLL. Study at large: For this cohort, patients were ten to twelve relapsed/refractory and some 15 treatment-naive, while 17 to 18 were IGHV unmutated. Productive templates per sample averaged nearly 260,000; productive rearrangements, approximately 93,000.

The repertoire was sequenced with immunoSEQ multiplex PCR; TCRdb's copy has only in-frame clones and lacks some. The repertoire holds some 130,000 clones, with approximately 85% as singletons. Study-wide results and caveats: At ibrutinib response, clonality increased, and at progression it declined back toward baseline.

The rearrangement uses TRBV30 and TRBJ2-1; D remains unclear. The source was PBMCs, collected after 24 months of ibrutinib treatment. This sequence was found in a human donor with chronic lymphocytic leukemia. CDR3 loop: CAWSSWLSYNEQFF. The DNA of the CDR3 is TGTGCCTGGAGTTCTTGGTTGTCCTACAATGAGCAGTTCTTC.